The 27 T cell receptor beta chains in this list originate from one sample, sequenced in a study of cytomegalovirus exposure and HLA in healthy donors (dated by TCRdb to 2016 to 2017). The library was generated by the immunoSEQ multiplex PCR assay. For the multiplex PCR, a mixture combining 60 forward primers for TCR Vbeta segments and 13 reverse primers for TCR Jbeta segments was used. TCRdb's version of the immuneACCESS table is confined to in-frame rearrangements and falls short of the full clone set. An unresolved V gene accounts for under half of the shortfall where checked; the remainder is of unknown origin. Across this sample there are over 150,000 clones, with about 80% seen only once. Together, the top ten hold 1% of the sample. Sequencing was carried out using PBMCs. All receptors derive from a woman aged 45-65 years in good health and CMV-seropositive.

J is TRBJ1-2 and V is TRBV2; possibly TRBD1 for D (6 bases). The V end was cut by 9 bases, the J end by 5 bases, with 13 bases between. The germline gives CDR1 SNHLY, CDR2 FYNNEI. The CDR3 consists of 12 residues. The CDR3 coding sequence is TGTGCCAGTCGAGGACAGCCGTATGGCTACACCTTC. This codes for CASRGQPYGYTF.

The chain uses TRBV28 and TRBJ1-3; 7 bases are a match to TRBD1. Germline CDR1 reads MDHEN; CDR2 reads SYDVKM. V lost 5 bases and J lost 8; bases outside the gene matches: 9. This CDR3 region has 14 residues. This CDR3 reads CASSRAGGADTIYF. The CDR3 bases are TGTGCCAGCAGTCGAGCAGGGGGAGCAGACACCATATATTTT. Filled out from reference TRBV28 and TRBJ1-3, the complete variable domain reads DVKVTQSSRYLVKRTGEKVFLECVQDMDHENMFWYRQDPGLGLRLIYFSYDVKMKEKGDIPEGYSVSREKKERFSLILESASTNQTSMYLCASSRAGGADTIYFGEGSWLTVV.

In regard to this clone: At one boundary the junction diverges from the germline segment, which might be a read error. This chain links TRBV7-7 with TRBJ1-4; 8 positions match TRBD1. The CDR3 consists of 13 residues. Germline CDR1 reads SSHAT; CDR2 reads FNYEAQ (reference sequence). CDR3 coding DNA: TGTGCTAGCAGCTCCGACAGGGGTGAAAAACTGTTTTTT. Protein: CASSSDRGEKLFF.

In regard to this clone: The junction does not match germline at one end; this may be a read error. V is TRBV7-9 and J is TRBJ2-7; 8 bases line up with TRBD1. Germline-derived CDR1 and CDR2 are SEHNR and FQNEAQ (reference sequence). The CDR3 is made up of 11 amino acids. The CDR3 sequence is CSSSSGQASLF. As DNA, the CDR3 is TGTTCCAGCAGCTCGGGACAGGCTTCCCTATTC.

The CDR3 nucleotides read TGTGCCAGCAGCTTTTACAGTGCGAACACCGGGGAGCTGTTTTTT. Translated: CASSFYSANTGELFF. V usage is TRBV7-2 and J usage is TRBJ2-2, with D unclear. Looked up from germline, CDR1 is SGHTA and CDR2 is FQGNSA. The CDR3 loop spans 15 amino acids. The ends were cut back, 3 bases at V and 0 bases at J, with 8 bases in the middle.

The chain combines TRBV28 with TRBJ2-7; tentative D call: TRBD2 (5 bases). This CDR3 is built from 15 residues. Germline values: CDR1 MDHEN, CDR2 SYDVKM. V was shortened by 6 bases and J by 4 bases, with 19 bases between the two germline ends. CDR3 sequence (DNA): TGTGCCAGCAGCACCTGGGTTCGAGGGAGTTACGAGCAGTACTTC. Protein sequence: CASSTWVRGSYEQYF.

This clone appeared a few times. V gene TRBV5-1 combines with J gene TRBJ2-1; 9 positions match TRBD2. Germline V lookup: CDR1 SGHRS, CDR2 YFSETQ. Trimming at V came to 0 bases and at J to 8 bases, leaving 3 bases not matched to a gene. CDR3 length equals 14 residues. CDR3 in amino acids: CASSLAQRGDEQFF. CDR3 DNA: TGCGCCAGCAGCTTGGCTCAGCGGGGGGATGAGCAGTTCTTC.

This chain links TRBV28 with TRBJ1-5, with 9 bases aligning to TRBD1. V trimming: 5 bases; J trimming: 9 bases; junction bases outside the gene matches: 11. Germline V gene data show CDR1 as MDHEN and CDR2 as SYDVKM. The CDR3 is made up of 15 amino acids. The CDR3 DNA is TGTGCCAGCAGTCTGACCGGGACAGGGTACCGGCCCCAGCATTTT. It specifies CASSLTGTGYRPQHF.

V usage is TRBV6-5 and J usage is TRBJ2-7, with TRBD1 matching 7 bases. Germline V gene sequence: CDR1 MNHEY, CDR2 SVGAGI. After removal of 6 bases from V and 0 bases from J, the junction contained 5 bases not matched to a gene. CDR3 length: 14 amino acids. The CDR3 coding sequence is TGTGCCAGCAGCCGGGACAGACTCTCCTACGAGCAGTACTTC. Amino acids: CASSRDRLSYEQYF.

The chain couples TRBV28 to TRBJ1-1; 7 nucleotides match TRBD1. The CDR3 runs to 11 residues. V lost 7 bases and J lost 11; bases outside the gene matches: 7. Germline V CDR1 and CDR2: MDHEN, SYDVKM. Written as DNA, the CDR3 is TGTGCCAGCACTTCTCAGGGGGAGGCTTTCTTT. Residues: CASTSQGEAFF.

The gene calls are TRBV7-3 and TRBJ2-5; maybe TRBD1 (5 bases). The CDR3 consists of 14 residues. Germline-derived CDR1 and CDR2 are SGHTA and FQGTGA. Trimming cost V 5 bases and J 1 base, with 11 bases left between them. The CDR3: CASSRGSPQETQYF. DNA for the CDR3: TGTGCCAGCAGCAGGGGCAGCCCCCAAGAGACCCAGTACTTC.

This chain connects TRBV5-1 to TRBJ2-5, with D unresolved. Germline-derived CDR1 and CDR2 are SGHRS and YFSETQ. The CDR3 length is 14 residues. The V and J ends lost 0 bases and 0 bases respectively, with 6 bases between them. CDR3 residues: CASSLVPDQETQYF. The CDR3 DNA reads TGCGCCAGCAGCTTGGTACCGGACCAAGAGACCCAGTACTTC.

The V call is TRBV6-4, the J call TRBJ1-5, with 9 positions matching TRBD1. Per germline, CDR1 MRHNA and CDR2 SNTAGT. The CDR3 covers 15 residues. Unmatched junction bases numbered 10, after V lost 7 bases and J lost 6 bases. The CDR3 loop reads CASITRDRAFQPQHF. The CDR3 DNA is TGTGCCAGCATCACCCGGGACAGGGCGTTTCAGCCCCAGCATTTT.

The chain uses TRBV4-2 and TRBJ2-3, with TRBD2 matching 8 bases. There are 16 residues in the CDR3. Germline V gene sequence: CDR1 LGHNA, CDR2 YNFKEQ. The J segment lost 4 bases and the V segment lost 1 base, leaving 7 bases of the junction unmatched. For the CDR3, the DNA is TGTGCCAGCAGCCAAGGCTTAGCGGGGCAGTCAGATACGCAGTATTTT. Translating gives CASSQGLAGQSDTQYF.

This chain joins TRBV7-2 and TRBJ2-4, with TRBD2 matching 9 bases. This CDR3 is built from 17 residues. CDR1 and CDR2 (germline): SGHTA, FQGNSA. The ends lost 5 bases at V and 0 bases at J; junction bases unmatched: 8. The CDR3: CASSRVLAGLAKNIQYF. CDR3 bases: TGTGCCAGCAGCCGAGTCCTAGCGGGACTAGCCAAAAACATTCAGTACTTC.

This clone was detected only once. This rearrangement joins TRBV5-6 to TRBJ2-5; 10 bases agree with TRBD2. Trimming removed 0 bases from V and 0 bases from J; junction bases left unmatched: 5. CDR1 and CDR2 (germline): SGHDT, YYEEEE. The CDR3 is 17 amino acids. The CDR3 nucleotides read TGTGCCAGCAGCTTGGGGCTAGCGGGAGCGTACCAAGAGACCCAGTACTTC. Translating gives CASSLGLAGAYQETQYF.

V is TRBV9 and J is TRBJ2-2, with D unclear. Germline-derived CDR1 and CDR2 are SGDLS and YYNGEE. CDR3 length: 15 residues. Trimming shortened V by 3 bases and J by 6 bases, and 15 bases separated the two germline ends. The CDR3 bases are TGTGCCAGCAGCGCTTCAGTCACATTGCCCGGGGAGCTGTTTTTT. Protein sequence: CASSASVTLPGELFF.

The chain combines TRBV28 with TRBJ1-2, with D possibly being TRBD1 (6 bases). This CDR3 contains 16 residues. The germline gives CDR1 MDHEN, CDR2 SYDVKM. V was cut by 1 base and J by 0 bases, with 12 bases left in between. The CDR3 nucleotides read TGTGCCAGCAGTTTATTGGGGGGGCCGACTAACTATGGCTACACCTTC. Translating it yields CASSLLGGPTNYGYTF.

The chain recombines TRBV15 with TRBJ1-5, with D possibly TRBD1 on 5 matching bases. Germline V gene sequence: CDR1 LNHNV, CDR2 YYDKDF (reference sequence). Trimming removed 0 bases from V and 7 bases from J, with 13 bases in between. The CDR3 consists of 15 residues. CDR3 sequence (DNA): TGTGCCACCAGCAGAGATTTGGCAGGGCTCCAGCCCCAGCATTTT. Amino acid sequence: CATSRDLAGLQPQHF.

This sequence joins TRBV19 and TRBJ2-3, with TRBD1 as a possible D gene (6 bases). This CDR3 comprises 15 residues. V was clipped by 4 bases and J by 3 bases, with 14 bases between them. Germline assignment: CDR1 LNHDA and CDR2 SQIVND (reference sequence). The CDR3 here is CASSRGRQATDTQYF. The CDR3 DNA is TGTGCCAGTAGTAGAGGGAGACAGGCGACAGATACGCAGTATTTT.

The rearrangement links TRBV27 to TRBJ2-5, with D maybe TRBD2 (7 bases). Trimming removed 6 bases from V and 3 bases from J, with 17 bases in between. From germline, CDR1 is MNHEY and CDR2 SMNVEV (reference sequence). This CDR3 contains 15 residues. CDR3 nucleotides: TGTGCCAGCAGGCGGGGGCCCAACAGGGAAGAGACCCAGTACTTC. This gives the protein CASRRGPNREETQYF.

V is TRBV5-4 and J is TRBJ2-5; TRBD2 aligns across 9 bases. The DNA end is more similar to TRBJ2-7, so the J call may be wrong. The CDR3 loop spans 15 amino acids. Germline loops: CDR1 SGHNT, CDR2 YYREEE (reference sequence). This chain's CDR3 is CASSLEFAGGNEQYF. The CDR3 DNA reads TGTGCCAGCAGCTTGGAGTTTGCGGGGGGGAACGAGCAGTACTTC.

This CDR3 is CAISDAGGDPANEQFF. As DNA, the CDR3 is TGTGCCATCAGTGATGCAGGGGGCGATCCCGCAAATGAGCAGTTCTTC. The chain recombines TRBV10-3 with TRBJ2-1, with 8 bases fitting TRBD1. The germline gives CDR1 ENHRY, CDR2 SYGVKD. This CDR3 has 16 residues. The junction had 11 bases not matched to a gene; V was cut back by 3 bases and J by 7 bases.

The sample holds one count of this clone. The CDR3 sequence: CATSRGRGLGPQHF. Here the CDR3 DNA reads TGTGCCACCAGCAGAGGAAGAGGGCTAGGGCCCCAGCATTTT. The V and J genes are TRBV15 and TRBJ1-5; D is ambiguous. The germline V gene encodes CDR1 LNHNV and CDR2 YYDKDF (reference sequence). CDR3 length equals 14 residues. V lost 1 base and J 9 bases, leaving 13 bases between the germline ends.

This clone was seen once. The rearrangement links TRBV15 to TRBJ2-2, with D possibly matching TRBD2 (6 bases). Germline CDR1 LNHNV, CDR2 YYDKDF (reference sequence). Trimming left V 1 base short and J 0 bases short, with 15 bases between. The CDR3 length is 18 residues. The CDR3 nucleotides read TGTGCCACCAGCAGAGGGGAACTAGCTGGGGCGAACACCGGGGAGCTGTTTTTT. Translating gives CATSRGELAGANTGELFF.

There are a few counts of this clone. The J gene is TRBJ2-5, the V gene TRBV11-2; the D gene is possibly TRBD1 (5 bases). In germline, CDR1 is SGHAT, CDR2 FQNNGV. The germline V and J ends were trimmed by 1 base and 11 bases, with 11 bases remaining between them. The CDR3 spans 12 residues. DNA for the CDR3: TGTGCCAGCAGCTTAGTCAGGGCTCAGCAGTACTTC. Protein: CASSLVRAQQYF.

This rearrangement joins TRBV7-8 to TRBJ2-1, with D possibly matching TRBD1 (5 bases). Germline V gene lookup returns CDR1 SGHVS and CDR2 FQNEAQ. Between the trimmed V and J ends, which lost 5 bases and 0 bases, there was a span of 14 bases. The CDR3 totals 16 residues. The CDR3: CASSPRGLSSYNEQFF. The CDR3 DNA reads TGTGCCAGCAGCCCAAGGGGTTTAAGCTCCTACAATGAGCAGTTCTTC.